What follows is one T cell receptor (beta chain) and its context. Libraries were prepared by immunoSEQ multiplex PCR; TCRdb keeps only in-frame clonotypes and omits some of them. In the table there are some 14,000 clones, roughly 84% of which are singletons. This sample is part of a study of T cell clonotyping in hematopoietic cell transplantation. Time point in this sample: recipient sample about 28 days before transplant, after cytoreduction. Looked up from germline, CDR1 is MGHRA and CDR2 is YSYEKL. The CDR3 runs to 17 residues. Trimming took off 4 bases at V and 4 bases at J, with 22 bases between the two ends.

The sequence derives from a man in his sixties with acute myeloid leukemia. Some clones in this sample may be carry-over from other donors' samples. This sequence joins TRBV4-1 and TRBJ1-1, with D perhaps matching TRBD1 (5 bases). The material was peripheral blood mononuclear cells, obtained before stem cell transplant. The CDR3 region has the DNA TGCGCCAGCAGCCGGGGTGGGCTGGCCTTCGGGGGCACTGAAGCTTTCTTT. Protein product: CASSRGGLAFGGTEAFF.